These T cell receptor beta chains were read from a single sample in a study of shared T cell receptors in the human thymus. Here immunoSEQ multiplex PCR was the method, and the copy in TCRdb shows in-frame clones only, minus some. The table lists roughly 710,000 clones, 70% to 90% of them singletons. The same data also went into a second study, on human thymus T cells.

The specimen sequenced was thymocytes. The receptors were gathered from a girl under three years old with a congenital heart defect. Both conserved end residues are part of each CDR3. Each record gives: D gene, J gene, clone size, V gene, CDR3 protein, CDR3 DNA. A D gene is named only where the DNA matches it firmly. Expanded clones get a size class; other rows say once, few or many, or leave the size out.

TRBD2 TRBJ2-1 NA TRBV19 CASSVQRGAWANNEQFF TGTGCCAGTAGTGTTCAGCGGGGGGCCTGGGCAAACAATGAGCAGTTCTTC
NA TRBJ2-7 NA TRBV15 CATSRGGPYEQYF TGTGCCACCAGCAGAGGAGGTCCATACGAGCAGTACTTC
NA TRBJ1-5 NA TRBV15 CATSRGFTDSNQPQHF TGTGCCACCAGCAGAGGGTTCACAGATAGCAATCAGCCCCAGCATTTT
NA TRBJ1-1 NA TRBV19 CASSIGLFPWAFF TGTGCCAGTAGTATTGGACTATTCCCCTGGGCTTTCTTT
NA TRBJ1-4 NA TRBV27 CASKFEGGTTNEKLFF TGTGCCAGCAAGTTTGAGGGAGGAACAACTAATGAAAAACTGTTTTTT
TRBD1 TRBJ1-6 NA TRBV27 CASSLKLDRVANFASPLHF TGTGCCAGCAGTTTAAAACTCGACAGGGTGGCTAATTTCGCGTCACCCCTCCACTTT
TRBD1 TRBJ1-1 NA TRBV6-5 CASRDRADTEAFF TGTGCCAGCAGAGACAGGGCGGACACTGAAGCTTTCTTT
NA TRBJ2-5 once TRBV19 CASSGDRTSELEGLTPRGETQYF TGTGCCAGTAGTGGGGACAGGACTAGCGAATTGGAAGGCTTAACCCCGAGGGGAGAGACCCAGTACTTC
TRBD1 TRBJ1-2 NA TRBV7-3 CASSLGHGDRTDGYTF TGTGCCAGCAGCTTAGGGCACGGGGACAGGACCGATGGCTACACCTTC
NA TRBJ2-2 NA TRBV27 CASSSGAGELFF TGTGCCAGCAGTTCCGGGGCCGGGGAGCTGTTTTTT
NA TRBJ1-1 NA TRBV4-1 CASSQSVRRDSPNTEAFF TGCGCCAGCAGCCAATCCGTAAGGAGAGACAGCCCGAACACTGAAGCTTTCTTT
NA TRBJ1-2 NA TRBV6-1 CASSEEGGNYGYTF TGTGCCAGCAGTGAAGAGGGGGGGAACTATGGCTACACCTTC
TRBD2 TRBJ2-1 NA TRBV14 CASSQEYWRGGRNEQFF TGTGCCAGCAGCCAAGAGTATTGGCGGGGGGGCCGGAATGAGCAGTTCTTC
NA TRBJ1-3 NA TRBV10-1 CASSLGLPDGNTIYF TGCGCCAGCAGTTTGGGACTGCCGGACGGAAACACCATATATTTT
NA TRBJ1-4 once TRBV9 CASSVGGGANEKLFF TGTGCCAGCAGCGTAGGGGGGGGAGCTAATGAAAAACTGTTTTTT
TRBD1 TRBJ2-7 NA TRBV6-5 CASSYKLGTGSYEQYF TGTGCCAGCAGTTACAAGCTCGGGACAGGCTCCTACGAGCAGTACTTC
TRBD1 TRBJ1-5 NA TRBV19 CASRRDRDSSYSNQPQHF TGTGCCAGTAGAAGAGACCGGGACAGCTCCTATAGCAATCAGCCCCAGCATTTT
NA TRBJ2-5 NA TRBV7-9 CASSFCTTLQETQYF TGTGCCAGCAGCTTCTGCACTACACTACAAGAGACCCAGTACTTC
NA TRBJ1-6 NA TRBV5-1 CASSLAGDPYSPLHF TGCGCCAGCAGCTTGGCCGGGGATCCTTATTCACCCCTCCACTTT
TRBD1 TRBJ1-1 NA TRBV5-8 CASSPSGGTEAFF TGTGCCAGCAGCCCCTCAGGGGGGACTGAAGCTTTCTTT
TRBD2 TRBJ2-3 once TRBV7-6 CASSSQGTSGGSSTDTQYF TGTGCCAGCAGCTCTCAAGGGACTAGCGGGGGGTCTAGCACAGATACGCAGTATTTT
TRBD1 TRBJ1-1 NA TRBV5-1 CASSLIGQGLATEAFF TGCGCCAGCAGCTTAATAGGACAGGGGTTGGCCACTGAAGCTTTCTTT
NA TRBJ1-3 once TRBV15 CATSRARFGNTIYF TGTGCCACCAGCAGAGCGCGATTTGGAAACACCATATATTTT
TRBD1 TRBJ1-5 few TRBV7-2 CASSLAGTGFNQPQHF TGTGCCAGCAGCTTAGCAGGGACAGGCTTCAATCAGCCCCAGCATTTT
TRBD1 TRBJ2-1 NA TRBV10-3 CAISESKQGVMNEQFF TGTGCCATCAGTGAGTCGAAGCAGGGGGTTATGAATGAGCAGTTCTTC
NA TRBJ1-1 NA TRBV6-5 CASRGLPTEAFF TGTGCCAGCAGGGGGCTACCCACTGAAGCTTTCTTT
NA TRBJ1-2 NA TRBV11-2 CASRPGWAPTNTSPYGYTF TGTGCCAGCAGACCTGGGTGGGCTCCCACCAACACTTCCCCCTATGGCTACACCTTC
NA TRBJ1-1 NA TRBV30 CAWSSFAEAFF TGTGCCTGGAGCAGTTTCGCTGAAGCTTTCTTT
NA TRBJ2-7 NA TRBV7-6 CASSLEQGYEQYF TGTGCCAGCAGCTTGGAACAGGGATACGAGCAGTACTTC
TRBD1 TRBJ1-1 NA TRBV13 CASSSDGQGPNTEAFF TGTGCCAGCAGCTCTGACGGACAGGGGCCGAACACTGAAGCTTTCTTT
NA TRBJ2-3 NA TRBV4-1 CASSQGLAPNTQYF TGCGCCAGCAGCCAAGGGCTAGCTCCAAATACGCAGTATTTT
NA TRBJ2-5 NA TRBV11-2 CASSRGRERETQYF TGTGCCAGCAGCCGGGGGAGAGAACGCGAGACCCAGTACTTC
NA TRBJ2-3 NA TRBV9 CASRGGEEGKDTQYF TGTGCCAGCAGAGGGGGGGAGGAGGGAAAAGATACGCAGTATTTT
NA TRBJ1-4 NA TRBV28 CASSLKEGIGKLFF TGTGCCAGCAGTTTAAAGGAGGGAATAGGAAAACTGTTTTTT
NA TRBJ1-2 NA TRBV7-9 CASSLDPRAYGYTF TGTGCCAGCAGCTTAGACCCCAGGGCCTATGGCTACACCTTC
NA TRBJ2-7 NA TRBV2 CASSRLTVYEQYF TGTGCCAGCAGCCGCCTGACAGTTTACGAGCAGTACTTC
NA TRBJ1-1 NA TRBV4-1 CASSQDIRAKVLGVNTEAFF TGCGCCAGCAGCCAAGATATTAGGGCGAAAGTATTAGGGGTGAACACTGAAGCTTTCTTT
NA TRBJ1-1 NA TRBV21-1 CASIRNGGANTEAFF TGTGCCAGCATCCGAAATGGAGGGGCGAACACTGAAGCTTTCTTT
NA TRBJ2-1 NA TRBV6-5 CASSPGVHSYNEQFF TGTGCCAGCAGTCCCGGGGTTCACTCCTACAATGAGCAGTTCTTC
NA TRBJ1-1 NA TRBV19 CASSLEAGTEAFF TGTGCCAGTAGCCTCGAGGCGGGCACTGAAGCTTTCTTT
NA TRBJ1-2 NA TRBV12-5 CASGHRQYGYTF TGTGCTAGTGGTCACAGACAGTATGGCTACACCTTC
NA TRBJ1-2 NA TRBV29-1 CSAGGAAEVGYTF TGCAGCGCCGGTGGTGCGGCCGAAGTTGGCTACACCTTC
TRBD1 TRBJ1-6 few TRBV9 CASSPPGGNSPLHF TGTGCCAGCAGCCCCCCAGGGGGCAATTCACCCCTCCACTTT
NA TRBJ1-1 once TRBV6-1 CASSSKERLNTEAFF TGTGCCAGCAGTTCCAAGGAGCGCTTGAACACTGAAGCTTTCTTT
TRBD2 TRBJ2-7 NA TRBV6-1 CASSEAGGQRTFHSYEQYF TGTGCCAGCAGTGAAGCGGGAGGGCAACGAACATTTCACTCCTACGAGCAGTACTTC
TRBD2 TRBJ2-5 NA TRBV14 CASSHDREAGAETQYF TGTGCCAGCAGCCACGACCGCGAAGCGGGGGCAGAGACCCAGTACTTC
TRBD2 TRBJ2-5 NA TRBV5-5 CASSPPGLADLIQETQYF TGTGCCAGCAGCCCCCCCGGACTAGCGGACCTAATCCAAGAGACCCAGTACTTC
NA TRBJ1-1 once TRBV7-9 CASIAPGDREDAFF TGTGCCAGCATCGCGCCCGGGGATAGGGAGGATGCTTTCTTT
NA TRBJ1-2 NA TRBV6-5 CASSYSLGGRYTF TGTGCCAGCAGTTACTCCCTCGGGGGAAGGTACACCTTC
TRBD1 TRBJ2-5 NA TRBV6-5 CASSPEPGQEETQYF TGTGCCAGCAGCCCAGAACCTGGACAGGAAGAGACCCAGTACTTC
NA TRBJ2-7 NA TRBV5-1 CASSFRPRGEKYEQYF TGCGCCAGCAGCTTCAGGCCCAGGGGGGAGAAGTACGAGCAGTACTTC
NA TRBJ1-1 NA TRBV11-3 CASSSSGEAFF TGTGCCAGCAGCTCTTCAGGGGAAGCTTTCTTT